These 8 T cell receptor beta chains were sequenced from one sample in a study of OX40 agonist ivuxolimab in advanced cancers. The data were produced by immunoSEQ multiplex PCR, yet TCRdb's version contains in-frame clones alone and is incomplete. The sample lists approximately 100,000 clones; just over 90% were seen once. The input for sequencing was CD4+ or CD8+ T cells sorted from blood, taken in a trial of the OX40 agonist ivuxolimab. These receptors came from an adult with an advanced solid tumor such as melanoma, head and neck, liver or kidney cancer.

CDR3 nucleotides: TGCGCCAGCAGTGAGTCGGGTGCGGGGGGGAGAAATGAGCAGTTCTTC. It yields the protein CASSESGAGGRNEQFF. The J gene is TRBJ2-1, the V gene TRBV10-1; TRBD2 agrees at 9 bases. This CDR3 is built from 16 residues. Per the germline V gene, CDR1 is WNHNN and CDR2 is SYGVQD (reference sequence). V lost 0 bases to trimming and J lost 7 bases; unmatched junction nucleotides: 7.

This chain uses TRBV4-1 with TRBJ1-6; D gene unclear. The CDR3 runs 16 residues. Germline assignment: CDR1 MGHRA and CDR2 YSYEKL. V was cut by 0 bases and J by 10 bases, with 16 bases left in between. The chain's CDR3 is CASSQELDGVGSPLHF. CDR3 nucleotide sequence: TGCGCCAGCAGCCAAGAGTTGGACGGGGTAGGATCACCCCTCCACTTT.

The chain links TRBV6-6 to TRBJ2-3, with 9 bases identical to TRBD1. Germline-derived CDR1 and CDR2 are MNHNY and SVGAGI (reference sequence). V shed 8 bases, J shed 8 bases, and the junction held 8 bases outside the gene matches. This CDR3 comprises 13 residues. This CDR3 is CASLEGTGFTQYF. The CDR3 DNA is TGTGCCAGCCTCGAGGGGACAGGGTTTACGCAGTATTTT.

The DNA for the CDR3 is TGCGCCAGCAGTCCCTCCGGGGCTACACGCTTCTATGAGCAGTTCTTC. This sequence encodes CASSPSGATRFYEQFF. V and J are TRBV5-1 and TRBJ2-1; D is tentatively TRBD1 or TRBD2 (5 bases each). This CDR3 contains 16 residues. In germline, CDR1 is SGHRS, CDR2 YFSETQ. With 5 bases removed from V and 8 bases from J, the gap between germline ends came to 23 bases.

The chain has TRBV5-1 and TRBJ1-1, with D maybe TRBD1 (6 bases). Germline V CDR1 and CDR2: SGHRS, YFSETQ. The V end was cut by 1 base, the J end by 3 bases, with 16 bases between. The CDR3 is made up of 16 amino acids. The CDR3 loop reads CASSLTGPDTDTEAFF. The CDR3, as DNA: TGCGCCAGCAGCTTGACAGGGCCCGACACAGACACTGAAGCTTTCTTT.

This CDR3 is CAISREGSYEQYF. CDR3 DNA sequence: TGTGCCATCAGTCGCGAAGGATCCTACGAGCAGTACTTC. The chain recombines TRBV10-3 with TRBJ2-7, with D unclear. The CDR3 contains 13 residues. V was pared by 5 bases and J by 1 base, with 9 bases between. From germline, CDR1 is ENHRY and CDR2 SYGVKD.

The chain couples TRBV2 to TRBJ2-7; D is uncertain. CDR1 SNHLY and CDR2 FYNNEI come from the germline V gene. CDR3 length equals 11 residues. V was pared by 5 bases and J by 4 bases, with 6 bases between. CDR3 residues: CASSPLYEQYF. The CDR3 bases are TGTGCCAGCAGTCCCCTTTACGAGCAGTACTTC.

The chain links TRBV4-2 to TRBJ2-1; D remains ambiguous. Trimming took 0 bases from V and 9 from J, leaving 9 bases between them. CDR3 length: 13 amino acids. Germline values: CDR1 LGHNA, CDR2 YNFKEQ. The CDR3 region has the DNA TGTGCCAGCAGCCAAGATTGGAGCGTTGAGCAGTTCTTC. Translating gives CASSQDWSVEQFF.